The source of this TCR beta chain is a study of cytomegalovirus exposure and HLA in healthy donors. Primers for the PCR totalled 60 Vbeta and 13 Jbeta. Sequenced by immunoSEQ multiplex PCR; TCRdb stores in-frame clones only, minus some. The sample data list some 130,000 clones. The CDR3 runs to 16 residues. Germline V gene sequence: CDR1 SGHRS, CDR2 YFSETQ. With 2 bases removed from V and 0 bases from J, the gap between germline ends came to 15 bases. This TCR was sampled from a woman in her thirties or forties in good health and CMV-seropositive. Sequenced input: PBMCs. The chain recombines TRBV5-1 with TRBJ2-7, with D maybe TRBD1 (5 bases). The CDR3 region is CASSLGSGPSSYEQYF. The CDR3 region has the DNA TGCGCCAGCAGCTTAGGTTCAGGGCCTAGCTCCTACGAGCAGTACTTC.